This note documents a single TCR beta chain sequence. The sample belongs to a study of cytomegalovirus exposure and HLA in healthy donors. From germline, CDR1 is SGHNT and CDR2 YYREEE (reference sequence). Trimming removed 0 bases from V and 12 bases from J, with 10 bases in between. CDR3 length: 12 residues. The PCR was carried out with 60 Vbeta primers and 13 Jbeta primers. Produced via immunoSEQ multiplex PCR; TCRdb's table is partial and in-frame only. This sample carries a few hundred thousand clones, around 65% of them seen once, and the ten largest clones take 2% to 2.5%. The rearrangement links TRBV5-4 to TRBJ2-1; tentatively, D is TRBD2 (6 bases). Source material: PBMCs. This clonotype was obtained from a female donor in good health and CMV-seronegative. CDR3 nucleotides: TGTGCCAGCAGCTTGGCCGGGGGTGGGCAGTTCTTC. This translates into CASSLAGGGQFF.